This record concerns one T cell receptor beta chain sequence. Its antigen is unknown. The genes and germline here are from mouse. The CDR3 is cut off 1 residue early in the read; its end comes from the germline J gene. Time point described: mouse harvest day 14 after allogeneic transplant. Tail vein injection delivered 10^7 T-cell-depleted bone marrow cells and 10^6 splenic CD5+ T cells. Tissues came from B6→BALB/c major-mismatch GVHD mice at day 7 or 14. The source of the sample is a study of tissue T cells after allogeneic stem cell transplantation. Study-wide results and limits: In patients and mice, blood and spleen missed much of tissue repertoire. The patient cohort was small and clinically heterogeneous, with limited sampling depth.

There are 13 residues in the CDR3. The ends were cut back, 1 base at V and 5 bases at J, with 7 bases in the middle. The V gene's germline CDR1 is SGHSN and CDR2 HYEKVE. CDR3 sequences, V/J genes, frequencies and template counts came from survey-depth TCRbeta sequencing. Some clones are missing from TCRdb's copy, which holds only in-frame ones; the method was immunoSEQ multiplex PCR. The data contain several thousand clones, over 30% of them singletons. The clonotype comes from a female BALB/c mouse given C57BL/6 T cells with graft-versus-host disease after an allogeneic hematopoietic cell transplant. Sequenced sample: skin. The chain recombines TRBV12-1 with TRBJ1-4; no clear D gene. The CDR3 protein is CASSLLDNERLFF. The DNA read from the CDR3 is TGTGCCAGCTCTCTTTTGGATAACGAAAGATTATTT. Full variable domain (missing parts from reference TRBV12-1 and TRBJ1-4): DSGVVQSPRHIIKEKGGRSVLTCIPISGHSNVVWYQQTLGKELKFLIQHYEKVERDKGFLPSRFSVQQFDDYHSEMNMSALELEDSAMYFCASSLLDNERLFFGHGTKLSVL.